This T cell receptor (beta chain) emerged from a study of cytomegalovirus exposure and HLA in healthy donors. Study outcomes and limitations: Sequencing depth roughly uniform across donors was assumed in presence/absence analyses.

The primer mix had 60 Vbeta and 13 Jbeta primers. As originally analysed: Later analysis identified tens of millions of unique TCR beta chains, approximately 10 million shared. Sequencing was performed with immunoSEQ multiplex PCR; in TCRdb, only in-frame clones are kept and a portion is missing. The V and J calls and the clone size are those of that table, but D and trimming were determined from the DNA. Of some 190,000 clones in the sample, over 60% were seen once. Comments on this clone: Its matching antigen is unknown.

Germline loops: CDR1 LNHDA, CDR2 SQIVND (reference sequence). After removal of 0 bases from V and 2 bases from J, the junction contained 1 base not matched to a gene. The CDR3 runs to 16 residues. Sequenced material: PBMCs. The chain recombines TRBV19 with TRBJ2-1; TRBD2 agrees at 10 bases. This receptor was identified in a man aged 18 to 29 in good health and CMV-seronegative. CDR3 nucleotide sequence: TGTGCCAGTAGTATAGACCTAGCGGGGGCCTACAATGAGCAGTTCTTC. Its translation: CASSIDLAGAYNEQFF.